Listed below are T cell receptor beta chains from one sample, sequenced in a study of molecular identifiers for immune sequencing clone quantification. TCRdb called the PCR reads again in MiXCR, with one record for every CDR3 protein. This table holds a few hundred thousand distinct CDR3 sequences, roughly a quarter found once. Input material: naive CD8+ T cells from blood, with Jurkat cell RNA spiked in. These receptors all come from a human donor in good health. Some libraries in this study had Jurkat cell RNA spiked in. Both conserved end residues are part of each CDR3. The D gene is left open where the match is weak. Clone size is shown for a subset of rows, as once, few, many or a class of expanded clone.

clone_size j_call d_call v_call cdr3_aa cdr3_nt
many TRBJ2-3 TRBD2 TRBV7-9 CASSSSGINTDTQYF TGTGCCAGCAGCAGTAGCGGGATCAACACAGATACGCAGTATTTT
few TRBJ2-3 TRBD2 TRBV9 CASGVEASGSLPQYF TGTGCCAGCGGCGTAGAGGCTAGCGGGAGCCTCCCGCAGTATTTT
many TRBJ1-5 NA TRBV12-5 CASGTGGQQPQHF TGTGCTAGTGGGACCGGGGGCCAGCAGCCCCAGCATTTT
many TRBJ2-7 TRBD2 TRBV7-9 CASSLYTSGRSYEQYF TGTGCCAGCAGCTTATATACTAGCGGGAGAAGTTACGAGCAGTACTTC
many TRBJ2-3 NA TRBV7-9 CASSLAGSTDTQYF TGTGCCAGCAGCTTAGCGGGAAGCACAGATACGCAGTATTTT
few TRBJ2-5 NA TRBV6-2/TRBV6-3 CASSYLQRLDRSETQYF TGTGCCAGCAGTTACTTGCAACGACTAGACCGGTCGGAGACCCAGTACTTC
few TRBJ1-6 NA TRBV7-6 CASSLASGGDVGDSPLHF TGTGCCAGCAGCTTAGCGTCGGGTGGAGACGTCGGCGATTCACCCCTCCACTTT
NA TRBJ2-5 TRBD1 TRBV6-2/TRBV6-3 CASSITVQGAHENQYF TGTGCCAGCAGTATAACCGTCCAGGGGGCCCACGAGAACCAGTACTTC
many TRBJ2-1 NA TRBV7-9 CASGLRESYNEQFF TGTGCCAGCGGTCTCAGGGAGTCCTACAATGAGCAGTTCTTC
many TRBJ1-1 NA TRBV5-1 CASSFKAGEAFF TGCGCCAGCAGCTTCAAGGCCGGTGAAGCTTTCTTT
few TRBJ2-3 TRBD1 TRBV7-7 CASSPSMGTGGVTDTQYF TGTGCTAGCAGCCCAAGTATGGGGACAGGGGGCGTCACAGATACGCAGTATTTT
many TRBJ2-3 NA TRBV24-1 CATSDFEDSTDTQYF TGTGCCACCAGTGATTTTGAAGACAGCACAGATACGCAGTATTTT
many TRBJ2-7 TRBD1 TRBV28 CASSPWTGYYEQYF TGTGCCAGCAGTCCGTGGACAGGATACTACGAGCAGTACTTC
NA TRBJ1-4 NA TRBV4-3 CASSQTGAPTNEKLFF TGCGCCAGCAGCCAGACAGGAGCCCCAACTAATGAAAAACTGTTTTTT
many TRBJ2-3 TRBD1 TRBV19 CASSLRGLGTDTQYF TGTGCCAGTAGTCTCAGGGGGCTTGGCACAGATACGCAGTATTTT
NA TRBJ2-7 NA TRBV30 CAWSVDEGYEQYF TGTGCCTGGAGTGTGGACGAGGGCTACGAGCAGTACTTC
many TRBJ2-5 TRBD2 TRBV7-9 CASSPPLVAGGTETQYF TGTGCCAGCAGCCCACCCTTGGTAGCGGGAGGGACTGAGACCCAGTACTTC
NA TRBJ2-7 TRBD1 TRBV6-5 CASSPGTGGSYEQYF TGTGCCAGCAGCCCCGGGACAGGGGGCTCCTACGAGCAGTACTTC
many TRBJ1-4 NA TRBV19 CASSHWDNTNEKLFF TGTGCCAGTAGCCATTGGGACAATACTAATGAAAAACTGTTTTTT
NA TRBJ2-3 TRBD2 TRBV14 CASGFQPGLAPYTDTQYF TGTGCCAGCGGCTTCCAACCGGGACTAGCGCCTTACACAGATACGCAGTATTTT
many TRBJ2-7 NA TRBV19 CASSTGSYEQYF TGTGCCAGCTCGACGGGCTCCTACGAGCAGTACTTC
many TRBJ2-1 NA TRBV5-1 CASSPEAQQYYNEQFF TGCGCCAGCAGCCCGGAAGCTCAACAGTACTACAATGAGCAGTTCTTC
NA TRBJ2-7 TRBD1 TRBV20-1 CSTMTQGVGYEQYF TGCAGTACTATGACCCAGGGGGTTGGATACGAGCAGTACTTC
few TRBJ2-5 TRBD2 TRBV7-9 CASSLPGLAGEEPQYF TGTGCCAGCAGCTTGCCGGGACTAGCGGGGGAAGAGCCCCAGTACTTC
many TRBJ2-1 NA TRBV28 CASRRRETYNEQFF TGTGCCAGCAGAAGACGGGAGACCTACAATGAGCAGTTCTTC
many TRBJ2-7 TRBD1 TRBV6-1 CASSEPWTGVYEQYF TGTGCCAGCAGTGAACCATGGACAGGTGTCTACGAGCAGTACTTC
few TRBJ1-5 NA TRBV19 CASSPSGGNQPQHF TGTGCCAGTAGCCCAAGCGGGGGAAATCAGCCCCAGCATTTT
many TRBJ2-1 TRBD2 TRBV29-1 CSVDLRGNHNEQFF TGCAGCGTTGATCTGCGGGGGAACCACAATGAGCAGTTCTTC
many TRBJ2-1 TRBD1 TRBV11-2 CASSSTGLGNEQFF TGTGCCAGCAGCTCGACAGGGTTGGGTAATGAGCAGTTCTTC
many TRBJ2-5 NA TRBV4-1 CASSRPDWEETQYF TGCGCCAGCAGCCGCCCGGATTGGGAAGAGACCCAGTACTTC
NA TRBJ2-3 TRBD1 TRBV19 CASRWTGGPTDTQYF TGTGCCAGCCGTTGGACAGGCGGGCCCACAGATACGCAGTATTTT
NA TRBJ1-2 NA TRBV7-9 CASSLTLSANYGYTF TGTGCCAGCAGCTTAACCCTTTCGGCTAACTATGGCTACACCTTC
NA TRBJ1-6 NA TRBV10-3 CATQTLNSPLHF TGTGCCACACAAACACTTAATTCACCCCTCCACTTT
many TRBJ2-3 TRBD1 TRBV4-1 CASSQGLDRGTTDTQYF TGCGCCAGCAGCCAGGGGTTGGACAGGGGGACGACAGATACGCAGTATTTT
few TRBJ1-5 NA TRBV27 CASSHEGVSNQPQHF TGTGCCAGCAGTCACGAGGGGGTGAGCAATCAGCCCCAGCATTTT
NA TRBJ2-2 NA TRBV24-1 CATSDPTDPGQDTGELFF TGTGCCACCAGTGATCCTACTGACCCAGGGCAGGACACCGGGGAGCTGTTTTTT
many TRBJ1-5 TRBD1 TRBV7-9 CASSHRDSNQPQHF TGTGCCAGCAGCCACCGGGACAGTAATCAGCCCCAGCATTTT
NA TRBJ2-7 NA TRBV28 CASSPRVGGSYEQYF TGTGCCAGCAGCCCCCGGGTAGGCGGCTCCTACGAGCAGTACTTC
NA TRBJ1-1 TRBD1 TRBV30 CAWDRTGQTEAFF TGTGCCTGGGACCGGACAGGGCAAACTGAAGCTTTCTTT
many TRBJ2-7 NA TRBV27 CASSLRLGPYEQYF TGTGCCAGCAGTCTCCGACTAGGCCCCTACGAGCAGTACTTC
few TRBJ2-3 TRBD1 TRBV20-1 CSASNFFGQGLDTQYF TGCAGTGCTAGTAACTTTTTTGGACAGGGGCTTGATACGCAGTATTTT
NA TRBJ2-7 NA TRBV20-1 CSAGNTDRYEQYF TGCAGTGCTGGCAACACCGACAGGTACGAGCAGTACTTC
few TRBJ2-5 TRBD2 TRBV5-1 CASSLGGLAVRETQYF TGCGCCAGCAGCTTGGGGGGACTAGCGGTCCGAGAGACCCAGTACTTC
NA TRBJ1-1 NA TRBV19 CASSINSARNTEAFF TGTGCCAGTAGCATAAACAGCGCAAGGAACACTGAAGCTTTCTTT
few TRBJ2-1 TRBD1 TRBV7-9 CASQQGPFGEQFF TGTGCCAGCCAACAGGGGCCGTTTGGTGAGCAGTTCTTC
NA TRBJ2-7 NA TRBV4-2 CASSHFQGGYEQYF TGTGCCAGCAGCCATTTCCAGGGGGGGTACGAGCAGTACTTC
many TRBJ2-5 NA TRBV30 CAWSHYTGPETQYF TGTGCCTGGAGTCACTATACAGGGCCAGAGACCCAGTACTTC
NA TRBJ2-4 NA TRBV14 CASSPSPGAKNIQYF TGTGCCAGCAGCCCCTCCCCTGGGGCCAAAAACATTCAGTACTTC
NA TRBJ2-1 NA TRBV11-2 CASSQTGNEQFF TGTGCCAGCAGCCAGACTGGCAATGAGCAGTTCTTC
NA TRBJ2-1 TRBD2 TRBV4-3 CASSQEVGGSNEQFF TGCGCCAGCAGCCAAGAAGTTGGCGGGAGTAATGAGCAGTTCTTC
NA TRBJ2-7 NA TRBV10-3 CAISEIDKSYEQYF TGTGCCATCAGTGAGATTGACAAATCCTACGAGCAGTACTTC
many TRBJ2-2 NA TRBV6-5 CASSYGENTGELFF TGTGCCAGCAGTTACGGGGAGAACACCGGGGAGCTGTTTTTT
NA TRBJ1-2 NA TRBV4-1 CASSRERQGKSYGYTF TGCGCCAGCAGCCGAGAACGGCAGGGGAAGAGCTATGGCTACACCTTC